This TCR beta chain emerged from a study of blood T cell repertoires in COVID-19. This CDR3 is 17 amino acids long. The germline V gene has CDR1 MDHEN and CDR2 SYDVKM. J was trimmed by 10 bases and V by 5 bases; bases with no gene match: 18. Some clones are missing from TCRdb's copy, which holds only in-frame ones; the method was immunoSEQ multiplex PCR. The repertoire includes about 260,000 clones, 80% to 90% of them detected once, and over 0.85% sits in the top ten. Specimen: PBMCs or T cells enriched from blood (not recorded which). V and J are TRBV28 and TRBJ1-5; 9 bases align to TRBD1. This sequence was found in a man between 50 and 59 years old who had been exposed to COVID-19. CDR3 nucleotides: TGTGCCAGCAGTCCCACCGTCGGGACAGGGAAGGTCAGCCCCCAGCATTTT. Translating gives CASSPTVGTGKVSPQHF. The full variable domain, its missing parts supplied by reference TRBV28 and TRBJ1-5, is DVKVTQSSRYLVKRTGEKVFLECVQDMDHENMFWYRQDPGLGLRLIYFSYDVKMKEKGDIPEGYSVSREKKERFSLILESASTNQTSMYLCASSPTVGTGKVSPQHFGDGTRLSIL.